The rows below give T cell receptor beta chains drawn from one sample of a study of OX40 agonist ivuxolimab in advanced cancers. Only in-frame clones appear in the TCRdb table, and some are missing; sequencing was by immunoSEQ multiplex PCR. The data show approximately 98,000 clones, approximately 90% seen once. This specimen consisted of CD4+ or CD8+ T cells sorted from blood, obtained in a trial of the OX40 agonist ivuxolimab. Receptor source: an adult with an advanced solid tumor such as melanoma, head and neck, liver or kidney cancer. CDR3s include the opening cysteine and the closing phenylalanine or tryptophan. The D gene is left open where the match is weak. Only part of the rows carry a size: once, few, many, or a class if the clone is expanded.

CDR3aa	CDR3nt	abundance	len	j_gene	d_gene	v_gene
CASSRGQGGGTDTQYF	TGTGCCAGCAGTAGAGGACAGGGTGGGGGCACAGATACGCAGTATTTT	.	16	TRBJ2-3	TRBD1	TRBV6-6
CASSPTGRSYNEQFF	TGTGCCAGCAGCCCAACAGGCAGGTCCTACAATGAGCAGTTCTTC	.	15	TRBJ2-1	.	TRBV7-6
CASSPGTETETQYF	TGTGCCAGCTCCCCCGGGACAGAAACGGAGACCCAGTACTTC	.	14	TRBJ2-5	TRBD1	TRBV18
CASSQGFGNQPQHF	TGTGCCAGCTCACAGGGCTTTGGCAATCAGCCCCAGCATTTT	.	14	TRBJ1-5	.	TRBV18
CSVEDGPPNYGYTF	TGCAGCGTTGAAGACGGACCGCCTAACTATGGCTACACCTTC	.	14	TRBJ1-2	.	TRBV29-1
CAWGTGETQYF	TGTGCCTGGGGCACCGGGGAGACCCAGTACTTC	.	11	TRBJ2-5	.	TRBV30
CASSLGPDGEQFF	TGCGCCAGCAGCTTGGGACCGGACGGTGAGCAGTTCTTC	.	13	TRBJ2-1	.	TRBV5-1
CASSPNSPGTGLGYGYTF	TGTGCCAGCAGCCCGAACTCGCCCGGGACAGGGTTGGGCTATGGCTACACCTTC	.	18	TRBJ1-2	TRBD1	TRBV5-4
CASSYTGTDRNQPQHF	TGCGCCAGCAGTTATACCGGGACAGATCGTAATCAGCCCCAGCATTTT	.	16	TRBJ1-5	TRBD1	TRBV10-2
CASSVAPDLNQPQHF	TGTGCCAGCAGCGTAGCTCCGGACCTCAATCAGCCCCAGCATTTT	.	15	TRBJ1-5	.	TRBV9
CATYREFDEQYF	TGTGCCACGTACAGGGAATTCGACGAGCAGTACTTC	once	12	TRBJ2-7	.	TRBV28
CASSSGANVLTF	TGTGCCAGCAGTTCAGGGGCCAACGTCCTGACTTTC	.	12	TRBJ2-6	.	TRBV6-5
CASSEDRGPTFNYGYTF	TGCGCCAGCAGCGAAGACAGGGGACCTACCTTTAACTATGGCTACACCTTC	.	17	TRBJ1-2	TRBD1	TRBV10-1
CASRLATEDGTSGPWSSYEQYF	TGTGCAAGTCGCTTAGCGACAGAAGACGGGACTAGCGGTCCTTGGAGCTCCTACGAGCAGTACTTC	.	22	TRBJ2-7	.	TRBV12-2
CASSLGLAGYNEQFF	TGTGCCAGCAGCTTAGGACTAGCGGGATACAATGAGCAGTTCTTC	once	15	TRBJ2-1	TRBD2	TRBV11-2
CASRGQTYGYTF	TGTGCCAGTAGGGGACAGACCTATGGCTACACCTTC	.	12	TRBJ1-2	TRBD1	TRBV19
CASSPGTSTDTQYF	TGTGCTAGCAGTCCGGGTACTAGCACAGATACGCAGTATTTT	once	14	TRBJ2-3	.	TRBV7-7
CSARQGADTQYF	TGCAGCGCCCGACAGGGGGCAGATACGCAGTATTTT	.	12	TRBJ2-3	TRBD1	TRBV29-1
CATGQGSSGNTIYF	TGTGCCACGGGACAGGGGAGCTCTGGAAACACCATATATTTT	.	14	TRBJ1-3	TRBD1	TRBV19
CASSLDYNEQFF	TGTGCCAGCAGTCTGGACTACAATGAGCAGTTCTTC	few	12	TRBJ2-1	.	TRBV6-1
CASSLGGNSNQPQHF	TGTGCCAGCAGCTTGGGAGGAAATAGCAATCAGCCCCAGCATTTT	.	15	TRBJ1-5	.	TRBV5-4
CAWSVWGRGGTYEQYF	TGTGCCTGGAGTGTTTGGGGGAGGGGGGGTACCTACGAGCAGTACTTC	.	16	TRBJ2-7	.	TRBV30
CASSMGQPNSPLHF	TGTGCCAGCAGCATGGGACAACCCAATTCACCCCTCCACTTT	once	14	TRBJ1-6	.	TRBV7-9
CSVERDMNTEAFF	TGCAGCGTTGAGCGGGATATGAACACTGAAGCTTTCTTT	.	13	TRBJ1-1	.	TRBV29-1
CASSLGMGNEQFF	TGTGCCAGCAGCTTAGGTATGGGCAATGAGCAGTTCTTC	.	13	TRBJ2-1	.	TRBV7-9
CASSLVSGNTGELFF	TGCGCCAGCAGCTTGGTGTCGGGAAACACCGGGGAGCTGTTTTTT	.	15	TRBJ2-2	.	TRBV5-1
CASRTSGGAYNEQFF	TGTGCCAGCAGGACCAGCGGGGGGGCTTACAATGAGCAGTTCTTC	.	15	TRBJ2-1	TRBD2	TRBV6-5